This record covers a single T cell receptor (beta chain). This sample stems from a study of shared clonotypes between healthy human individuals. Naive CD8 cells comprised CD45RO-negative, CCR7-positively selected cells, excluding terminally differentiated effector memory CD45RA+ cells. The assay ran at deep level. Data came from immunoSEQ multiplex PCR; TCRdb stores just in-frame clones and leaves some out. The table shows around 650,000 clones, with roughly 96% occurring only once. The receptor was isolated from a woman aged 25 to 39 in good health. The specimen was naive CD8+ T cells sorted from blood.

CDR3 amino acids: CASSLDEQFF. The DNA of the CDR3 is TGTGCCAGCAGCTTGGATGAGCAGTTCTTC. V gene TRBV27 combines with J gene TRBJ2-1, with D hard to call. The CDR3 sequence is 10 residues long. Germline V lookup: CDR1 MNHEY, CDR2 SMNVEV (reference sequence). Between the trimmed V and J ends, which lost 6 bases and 8 bases, there was a span of 5 bases.